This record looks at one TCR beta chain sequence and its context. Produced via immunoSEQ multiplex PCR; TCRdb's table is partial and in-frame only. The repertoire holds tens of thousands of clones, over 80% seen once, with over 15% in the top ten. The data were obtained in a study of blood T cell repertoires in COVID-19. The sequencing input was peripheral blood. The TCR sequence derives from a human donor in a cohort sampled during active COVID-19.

The CDR3: CASSEFGTGVGQPQHF. The CDR3 DNA sequence: TGTGCCAGCAGTGAATTCGGCACAGGAGTCGGGCAGCCCCAGCATTTT. V usage is TRBV6-1 and J usage is TRBJ1-5; the D gene is possibly TRBD1 (5 bases). This CDR3 has 16 amino acids. V was shortened by 2 bases and J by 7 bases, with 18 bases between the two germline ends. CDR1 is MNHNS, CDR2 SASEGT, per germline.